The rows below give T cell receptor beta chains drawn from one sample of a study of preoperative IRX-2 immunotherapy in early breast cancer. Produced via immunoSEQ multiplex PCR; TCRdb's table is partial and in-frame only. The sample has roughly 30,000 clones, 82% seen once; the top ten hold approximately 3%. The sample was collected from a patient treated with IRX-2 immunotherapy. The receptors were gathered from a human donor with breast cancer. The conserved cysteine and the conserved F or W are not part of the CDR3 here.

J: TRBJ2-3
V: TRBV5-1
CDR3: ASSLWVAGGTDTQY

J: TRBJ2-1
V: TRBV6-8
CDR3: ASSDQQGNANEQF

J: TRBJ2-7
V: TRBV6-8
CDR3: ASSYGFRGSYEQY

J: TRBJ1-2
V: TRBV28
CDR3: AIDRDARGGYT

J: TRBJ1-1
V: TRBV6-8
CDR3: AISVGWRNTEAF

J: TRBJ2-7
V: TRBV19
CDR3: ASSTSTGYEQY

J: TRBJ2-5
V: TRBV18
CDR3: ASSRGVQETQY

J: TRBJ1-1
V: TRBV19
CDR3: ASSLPRQGLNTEAF

J: TRBJ1-4
V: TRBV25-1
CDR3: ASSPPGQGYEKLF

J: TRBJ2-6
V: TRBV5-1
CDR3: ASSLPQSSSGANVLT

J: TRBJ2-5
V: TRBV11-3
CDR3: ASSLIGGEETQY

J: TRBJ1-1
V: TRBV11-3
CDR3: ASSKFGSVNTEAF

J: TRBJ2-2
V: TRBV19
CDR3: ASSFPQGLNTGELF

J: TRBJ2-7
V: TRBV28
CDR3: ASSLSLSPGTFRPYEQY

J: TRBJ2-5
V: TRBV5-1
CDR3: ASSILAGGPGETQY

J: TRBJ2-2
V: TRBV10-3
CDR3: AISESMSLNTGELF

J: TRBJ2-7
V: TRBV27
CDR3: ASSLSELYEQY

J: TRBJ1-1
V: TRBV6-8
CDR3: AIGGGANAAEAF

J: TRBJ2-1
V: TRBV30
CDR3: ARTSGTYNEQF